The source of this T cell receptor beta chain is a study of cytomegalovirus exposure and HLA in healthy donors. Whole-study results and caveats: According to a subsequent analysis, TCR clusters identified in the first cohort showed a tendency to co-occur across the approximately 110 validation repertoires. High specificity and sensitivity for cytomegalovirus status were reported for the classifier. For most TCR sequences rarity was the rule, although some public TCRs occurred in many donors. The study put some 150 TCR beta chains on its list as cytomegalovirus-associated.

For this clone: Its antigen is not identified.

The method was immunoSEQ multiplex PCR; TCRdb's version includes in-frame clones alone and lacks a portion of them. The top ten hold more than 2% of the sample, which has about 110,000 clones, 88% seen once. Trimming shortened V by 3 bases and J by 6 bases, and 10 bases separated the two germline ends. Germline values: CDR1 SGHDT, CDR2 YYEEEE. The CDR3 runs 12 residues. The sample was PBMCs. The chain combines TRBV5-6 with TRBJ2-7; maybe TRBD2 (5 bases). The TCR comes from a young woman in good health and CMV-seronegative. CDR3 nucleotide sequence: TGTGCCAGCAGCTCGAGGGCTTTCGAGCAGTACTTC. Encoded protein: CASSSRAFEQYF.